This record covers a single TCR beta chain. Germline V gene sequence: CDR1 MRHNA, CDR2 SNTAGT. This CDR3 has 13 residues. The ends were cut back, 2 bases at V and 6 bases at J, with 8 bases in the middle. This entry is derived from a study of blood T cell repertoires in COVID-19. Overall study: Sources were T cells, B-cell-depleted T cells, or PBMCs; the material itself was cDNA or gDNA.

Under the authors' procedure: Amplification of reference gene primers provided the estimated nucleated cell counts. Libraries were prepared by immunoSEQ multiplex PCR; TCRdb keeps only in-frame clonotypes and omits some of them. V and J calls and clone size come straight from that table; D and trimming were deduced from the DNA. Of around 96,000 clones listed, 90% to 95% are singletons. Specimen: peripheral blood. The chain links TRBV6-4 to TRBJ1-5; D not resolved. This sequence was found in a human donor with active COVID-19. The donor label of this sample is uncertain. The DNA for the CDR3 is TGTGCCAGCAGTGACCAGGTCGGTCAGCCCCAGCATTTT. Its protein product is CASSDQVGQPQHF.